What follows is one T cell receptor (beta chain) and its context. The germline CDR1 and CDR2 sequences are SGDLS and YYNGEE. The CDR3 length is 15 residues. Trimming cost V 5 bases and J 5 bases, with 19 bases left between them. These data belong to a study of CD8+ T cells in alopecia areata. On the study more broadly: Treatment comprised oral tofacitinib, 5 to 10 mg twice daily, in treated patients. Tofacitinib treatment spanned 6 to 18 months, with 6 months off drug afterward.

cDNA reverse transcribed from extracted RNA served as the sequencing template. The table came from immunoSEQ multiplex PCR; TCRdb's copy has only in-frame clones and leaves some out. In the table there are some 130,000 clones, roughly 50% of which are singletons. Alopecia areata patients provided lesional scalp punch biopsies and peripheral blood. PBMCs were stained for CD3, CD4 and CD8, and CD4+ and CD8+ T cells were sorted. V is TRBV9 and J is TRBJ2-5; perhaps TRBD1 as D (5 bases). The sequence came from a human donor with alopecia areata. The sample in question was CD8+ T cells sorted from blood, obtained at week 0. DNA of the CDR3: TGTGCCAGCAGACCCACTGGGGCGGCCGGTGAGACCCAGTACTTC. It specifies CASRPTGAAGETQYF. Variable domain in full (rest from reference TRBV9 and TRBJ2-5): DSGVTQTPKHLITATGQRVTLRCSPRSGDLSVYWYQQSLDQGLQFLIQYYNGEERAKGNILERFSAQQFPDLHSELNLSSLELGDSALYFCASRPTGAAGETQYFGPGTRLLVL.